This T cell receptor (beta chain) appears in the sequencing data of a study of blood T cell repertoires in COVID-19. Study context: Collection of acute and convalescent COVID-19 samples took place in the United States, Italy and Spain.

Participant reports of clinical history set cohort assignment. During the 2 weeks before they entered the study, exposed participants had met someone with a PCR-confirmed or clinician-diagnosed COVID-19 case. Authors' methods: Reference gene primer amplification yielded estimated nucleated cell counts. This table comes from immunoSEQ multiplex PCR, and its TCRdb copy is limited to in-frame clones, with some not included. V and J calls plus clone size are reproduced from that table; the DNA served to infer D and trimming. The table lists 350,000 or so clones, roughly 90% of them singletons. Germline V gene data show CDR1 as SQVTM and CDR2 as ANQGSEA. V lost 7 bases to trimming and J lost 3 bases, with 21 bases between them. This CDR3 spans 15 amino acids.

This receptor was identified in a woman in her 30s who had been exposed to COVID-19. V gene TRBV29-1 combines with J gene TRBJ1-2; D may be TRBD1 (5 bases). Sequenced material: PBMCs or T cells enriched from blood (not recorded which). The CDR3 DNA reads as TGCAGCGCCGAGACGGAGGGGAGCATCTACTATGGCTACACCTTC. Protein: CSAETEGSIYYGYTF.